A selection of T cell receptor beta chains follows, all from one sample in a study of T cells after yellow fever vaccination. TCRdb used MiXCR to reprocess the 5' RACE reads, holding one entry per CDR3 protein. This table holds over 120,000 distinct CDR3 sequences, 5% to 8% found once. Sample: CD4+ T cells sorted from PBMCs, taken 10 days after the yellow fever booster vaccination. These receptors all come from a man younger than 40 who received the YFV17D yellow fever vaccine. The CDR3 runs from the conserved cysteine through the conserved F or W. The D gene is left open where the match is weak. The size entry is marked missing in some rows and otherwise reads once, few, many or a size class.

J gene: TRBJ1-4
clone size: many
D gene: -
V gene: TRBV5-5
CDR3 DNA: TGTGCCAGCAGCTTGGCCGGGTCGGTCAAACTTAATGAAAAACTGTTTTTT
CDR3 protein: CASSLAGSVKLNEKLFF

J gene: TRBJ2-2
clone size: many
D gene: TRBD2
V gene: TRBV20-1
CDR3 DNA: TGCAGTGCTAGAGGGGGGACTAGCTACACCGGGGAGCTGTTTTTT
CDR3 protein: CSARGGTSYTGELFF

J gene: TRBJ1-2
clone size: few
D gene: -
V gene: TRBV5-1
CDR3 DNA: TGCGCCAGCAGCCCATCGGGTCCTGTGAACTATGGCTACACCTTC
CDR3 protein: CASSPSGPVNYGYTF

J gene: TRBJ1-4
clone size: few
D gene: -
V gene: TRBV18
CDR3 DNA: TGTGCCAGCTCACAACAGAGGACAGAAAAACTGTTTTTT
CDR3 protein: CASSQQRTEKLFF

J gene: TRBJ2-1
clone size: many
D gene: TRBD2
V gene: TRBV7-8
CDR3 DNA: TGTGCCAGCAGCCAGGGACTAGCGGGAGTCGGTGACAATGAGCAGTTCTTC
CDR3 protein: CASSQGLAGVGDNEQFF

J gene: TRBJ2-5
clone size: many
D gene: -
V gene: TRBV7-9
CDR3 DNA: TGTGCCAGCAGCTTGTACAGGGACCAAGAGACCCAGTACTTC
CDR3 protein: CASSLYRDQETQYF

J gene: TRBJ2-7
clone size: many
D gene: -
V gene: TRBV5-6
CDR3 DNA: TGTGCCAGCAGCTTGGGTTGGGGCCGGAAAGCTGGGGAGCAGTACTTC
CDR3 protein: CASSLGWGRKAGEQYF

J gene: TRBJ2-7
clone size: many
D gene: -
V gene: TRBV6-6
CDR3 DNA: TGTGCCAGCAGGCAGGGATTGGGGTACGAGCAGTACTTC
CDR3 protein: CASRQGLGYEQYF

J gene: TRBJ2-5
clone size: -
D gene: TRBD2
V gene: TRBV12-3/TRBV12-4
CDR3 DNA: TGTGCCAGCAGTTCTCCCCTCGCGGGAGGCCCATTATGGTACCAAGAGACCCAGTACTTC
CDR3 protein: CASSSPLAGGPLWYQETQYF

J gene: TRBJ2-1
clone size: -
D gene: -
V gene: TRBV7-2
CDR3 DNA: TGTGCCAGCAGCTTAAATTACAGGGTTGTTTTTAATGAGCAGTTCTTC
CDR3 protein: CASSLNYRVVFNEQFF

J gene: TRBJ2-7
clone size: -
D gene: TRBD2
V gene: TRBV5-6
CDR3 DNA: TGTGCCAGCCCTCCCCCCGGACAGGCGGTACTAGCGGGATTGAAGGTATCCTACGAGCAGTACTTC
CDR3 protein: CASPPPGQAVLAGLKVSYEQYF

J gene: TRBJ2-7
clone size: many
D gene: -
V gene: TRBV25-1
CDR3 DNA: TGTGCCAGCAGTGTTGTAGGGACACTCTCCTACGAGCAGTACTTC
CDR3 protein: CASSVVGTLSYEQYF

J gene: TRBJ2-1
clone size: many
D gene: TRBD2
V gene: TRBV28
CDR3 DNA: TGTGCCAGCAGTCCTCGGGAGGGCAGCTCCTACAATGAGCAGTTCTTC
CDR3 protein: CASSPREGSSYNEQFF

J gene: TRBJ2-7
clone size: many
D gene: TRBD2
V gene: TRBV20-1
CDR3 DNA: TGCAGTGCTAGCCCGGGGGGGGTCGGCGAGCAGTACTTC
CDR3 protein: CSASPGGVGEQYF

J gene: TRBJ2-7
clone size: many
D gene: -
V gene: TRBV11-2
CDR3 DNA: TGTGCCAGCACCCCAGGGGGGTTTTTCTCCTACGAGCAGTACTTC
CDR3 protein: CASTPGGFFSYEQYF

J gene: TRBJ2-2
clone size: many
D gene: -
V gene: TRBV30
CDR3 DNA: TGTGCCTGGAGTAGTCAGGCGTCCGGGGAGCTGTTTTTT
CDR3 protein: CAWSSQASGELFF

J gene: TRBJ2-1
clone size: -
D gene: -
V gene: TRBV12-3/TRBV12-4
CDR3 DNA: TGTGCCAGCAGCTGGGGAGTGGGGTCCTACAATGAGCAGTTCTTC
CDR3 protein: CASSWGVGSYNEQFF

J gene: TRBJ2-7
clone size: many
D gene: -
V gene: TRBV6-2/TRBV6-3
CDR3 DNA: TGTGCCAGCAGTGACATTGGACGCCCGAATCTCTACGAGCAGTACTTC
CDR3 protein: CASSDIGRPNLYEQYF

J gene: TRBJ2-7
clone size: -
D gene: -
V gene: TRBV5-1
CDR3 DNA: TGCGCCAGCAGCTTGGGACAGCCTGGGTACGAGCAGTACTTC
CDR3 protein: CASSLGQPGYEQYF

J gene: TRBJ2-1
clone size: many
D gene: TRBD1
V gene: TRBV5-1
CDR3 DNA: TGCGCCAGCAGCGCGACAGGGGGCCTCCACAATGAGCAGTTCTTC
CDR3 protein: CASSATGGLHNEQFF

J gene: TRBJ2-1
clone size: many
D gene: -
V gene: TRBV5-6
CDR3 DNA: TGTGCCAGCAGCCTATTCCAGCTCGGCTACAATGAGCAGTTCTTC
CDR3 protein: CASSLFQLGYNEQFF

J gene: TRBJ2-3
clone size: many
D gene: -
V gene: TRBV29-1
CDR3 DNA: TGCAGCGTTGAACCCCGGCAGCGCACAGATACGCAGTATTTT
CDR3 protein: CSVEPRQRTDTQYF

J gene: TRBJ2-6
clone size: -
D gene: -
V gene: TRBV12-3/TRBV12-4
CDR3 DNA: TGTGCCTGCAGTTTGAAAGTGACCCTTTTGGGCTCTGGGGCCAACGTCCTGACTTTC
CDR3 protein: CACSLKVTLLGSGANVLTF

J gene: TRBJ2-7
clone size: -
D gene: TRBD2
V gene: TRBV5-6
CDR3 DNA: TGTGCCAGCAGCCGCGGACTAGCGGTATCCCGCTACGAGCAGTACTTC
CDR3 protein: CASSRGLAVSRYEQYF

J gene: TRBJ1-4
clone size: many
D gene: -
V gene: TRBV20-1
CDR3 DNA: TGCAGTGCTGTCGACAGGAGGAATGAAAAACTGTTTTTT
CDR3 protein: CSAVDRRNEKLFF

J gene: TRBJ2-3
clone size: -
D gene: TRBD2
V gene: TRBV29-1
CDR3 DNA: TGCAGCGCCTCTAAAGCGGGGGGCACAGATACGCAGTATTTT
CDR3 protein: CSASKAGGTDTQYF

J gene: TRBJ2-1
clone size: few
D gene: -
V gene: TRBV12-3/TRBV12-4
CDR3 DNA: TGTGCCAGCAGTAGAGAACTAGTTCGCGAGCAGTTCTTC
CDR3 protein: CASSRELVREQFF

J gene: TRBJ2-2
clone size: -
D gene: -
V gene: TRBV5-6
CDR3 DNA: TGTGCCAGCAGGAGCCGGGGCAACACCGGGGAGCTGTTTTTT
CDR3 protein: CASRSRGNTGELFF

J gene: TRBJ2-2
clone size: many
D gene: -
V gene: TRBV20-1
CDR3 DNA: TGCAGTGCAAGGGGGTCGAACACCGGGGAGCTGTTTTTT
CDR3 protein: CSARGSNTGELFF

J gene: TRBJ1-1
clone size: many
D gene: -
V gene: TRBV7-2
CDR3 DNA: TGTGCCAGCAGCTTAGCATCGGGGGTTAACACTGAAGCTTTCTTT
CDR3 protein: CASSLASGVNTEAFF

J gene: TRBJ2-6
clone size: many
D gene: -
V gene: TRBV18
CDR3 DNA: TGTGCCAGCTCACCCGGGACATCCAGCTCTGGGGCCAACGTCCTGACTTTC
CDR3 protein: CASSPGTSSSGANVLTF

J gene: TRBJ2-1
clone size: many
D gene: TRBD2
V gene: TRBV5-1
CDR3 DNA: TGCGCCAGCAGCTTGGTACTAGCGGACTACAATGAGCAGTTCTTC
CDR3 protein: CASSLVLADYNEQFF

J gene: TRBJ2-2
clone size: many
D gene: -
V gene: TRBV24-1
CDR3 DNA: TGTGCCACCAGTGACTATAATCCCCCCGGGGAGCTGTTTTTT
CDR3 protein: CATSDYNPPGELFF

J gene: TRBJ1-5
clone size: many
D gene: -
V gene: TRBV28
CDR3 DNA: TGTGCCAGCAGAGAAGTCCATCAGCCCCAGCATTTT
CDR3 protein: CASREVHQPQHF

J gene: TRBJ2-5
clone size: -
D gene: -
V gene: TRBV9
CDR3 DNA: TGTGCCAGCAGCGTAGAGACAGGTCGGGGGGAGACCCAGTACTTC
CDR3 protein: CASSVETGRGETQYF

J gene: TRBJ2-1
clone size: many
D gene: -
V gene: TRBV7-2
CDR3 DNA: TGTGCCAGCAGCCGGGGGGCGGGGCACAATGAGCAGTTCTTC
CDR3 protein: CASSRGAGHNEQFF

J gene: TRBJ1-1
clone size: many
D gene: -
V gene: TRBV29-1
CDR3 DNA: TGCAGCGCCGGACAGTTACTTGAAGCTTTCTTT
CDR3 protein: CSAGQLLEAFF

J gene: TRBJ2-6
clone size: many
D gene: -
V gene: TRBV6-4
CDR3 DNA: TGTGCCAGCAGTGCCCAATACTCTGGGGCCAACGTCCTGACTTTC
CDR3 protein: CASSAQYSGANVLTF

J gene: TRBJ2-7
clone size: few
D gene: -
V gene: TRBV10-3
CDR3 DNA: TGTGCCATCAGTGAGACAACTTCAAGCTCCTACGAGCAGTACTTC
CDR3 protein: CAISETTSSSYEQYF

J gene: TRBJ2-1
clone size: many
D gene: -
V gene: TRBV9
CDR3 DNA: TGTGCCAGCAGCGTAGAGTGGGGGGAGTACAATGAGCAGTTCTTC
CDR3 protein: CASSVEWGEYNEQFF

J gene: TRBJ2-5
clone size: many
D gene: -
V gene: TRBV5-1
CDR3 DNA: TGCGCCAGCAGCATAGATGAGACCCAGTACTTC
CDR3 protein: CASSIDETQYF

J gene: TRBJ2-2
clone size: -
D gene: TRBD1
V gene: TRBV24-1
CDR3 DNA: TGTGCCACCAGTGATACGACCGGACAGGGTAGGACCGGGGAGCTGTTTTTT
CDR3 protein: CATSDTTGQGRTGELFF

J gene: TRBJ2-6
clone size: few
D gene: -
V gene: TRBV6-1
CDR3 DNA: TGTGCCAGCAAACAGGGACGGCTTGGCCTTGGGGCCAACGTCCTGACTTTC
CDR3 protein: CASKQGRLGLGANVLTF

J gene: TRBJ2-7
clone size: many
D gene: TRBD1
V gene: TRBV5-1
CDR3 DNA: TGCGCCAGCAGCTTCGGGACAGATACCTACGAGCAGTACTTC
CDR3 protein: CASSFGTDTYEQYF

J gene: TRBJ2-1
clone size: many
D gene: TRBD2
V gene: TRBV5-4
CDR3 DNA: TGTGCCAGCAGCTTGCGACTAGCGGGAGCGGGATACAATGAGCAGTTCTTC
CDR3 protein: CASSLRLAGAGYNEQFF

J gene: TRBJ1-3
clone size: -
D gene: -
V gene: TRBV20-1
CDR3 DNA: TGCAGTGCTCCCCGGGACGCCGAGTCTGGAAACACCATATATTTT
CDR3 protein: CSAPRDAESGNTIYF

J gene: TRBJ2-1
clone size: many
D gene: TRBD2
V gene: TRBV10-2
CDR3 DNA: TGCGCCAGCGGCCAGGGTGCTAGCGGGAACAATGAGCAGTTCTTC
CDR3 protein: CASGQGASGNNEQFF

J gene: TRBJ1-5
clone size: many
D gene: -
V gene: TRBV5-6
CDR3 DNA: TGTGCCAGCAGCTTTTGGGGGGTTGGAGGGCCCCAGCATTTT
CDR3 protein: CASSFWGVGGPQHF

J gene: TRBJ1-2
clone size: -
D gene: TRBD1
V gene: TRBV5-6
CDR3 DNA: TGTGCCAGCAGTTACGGGACAGACTATGGCTACACCTTC
CDR3 protein: CASSYGTDYGYTF

J gene: TRBJ2-7
clone size: many
D gene: -
V gene: TRBV7-2
CDR3 DNA: TGTGCCAGCAGCCCCCGGGACACCTACTACGAGCAGTACTTC
CDR3 protein: CASSPRDTYYEQYF

J gene: TRBJ2-7
clone size: medium-sized
D gene: TRBD1
V gene: TRBV11-2
CDR3 DNA: TGTGCCAGCAGCTCCAGACAGGGGGCCTACGAGCAGTACTTC
CDR3 protein: CASSSRQGAYEQYF

J gene: TRBJ2-1
clone size: many
D gene: -
V gene: TRBV24-1
CDR3 DNA: TGTGCCACCAGTGATTCTGGGGTGGGGTACAATGAGCAGTTCTTC
CDR3 protein: CATSDSGVGYNEQFF

J gene: TRBJ2-1
clone size: many
D gene: TRBD2
V gene: TRBV6-5
CDR3 DNA: TGTGCCAGCAGTTACTCGACAACTAGCGCCTACAATGAGCAGTTCTTC
CDR3 protein: CASSYSTTSAYNEQFF

J gene: TRBJ2-1
clone size: many
D gene: TRBD2
V gene: TRBV5-1
CDR3 DNA: TGCGCCAGCAGCTTGGGGAGCGGGGGGGGTTTCGATGAGCAGTTCTTC
CDR3 protein: CASSLGSGGGFDEQFF

J gene: TRBJ1-5
clone size: -
D gene: -
V gene: TRBV5-1
CDR3 DNA: TGCGCCAGCAGCTTGGAGCCCCTGGGGGGAGGCAATCAGCCCCAGCATTTT
CDR3 protein: CASSLEPLGGGNQPQHF

J gene: TRBJ2-3
clone size: many
D gene: TRBD2
V gene: TRBV12-3/TRBV12-4
CDR3 DNA: TGTGCCAGCAGTTCCCTACTGGCGGGAGGTGGTACGCAGTATTTT
CDR3 protein: CASSSLLAGGGTQYF

J gene: TRBJ2-2
clone size: many
D gene: -
V gene: TRBV24-1
CDR3 DNA: TGTGCCACCGCAGGGAACACCGGGGAGCTGTTTTTT
CDR3 protein: CATAGNTGELFF

J gene: TRBJ2-4
clone size: few
D gene: -
V gene: TRBV6-2/TRBV6-3
CDR3 DNA: TGTGCCAGCAGTTCGGGACTTCGGGCGGTTGCGGCCAAAAACATTCAGTACTTC
CDR3 protein: CASSSGLRAVAAKNIQYF